The sequence of this T cell receptor beta chain was determined in a study of CD8 T cells in Susac syndrome. This clonotype was seen more than once but under ten times. With 5 bases removed from V and 1 base from J, the gap between germline ends came to 14 bases. Per the germline V gene, CDR1 is SGHTA and CDR2 is FQGNSA. The CDR3 extends over 15 amino acids. RNA totalling roughly 0.45 to 1 ug underwent reverse transcription with random hexamers. The method of amplification for TCR beta CDR3 was immunoSEQ multiplex PCR, covering 54 Vbeta and 13 Jbeta. TCRdb re-called the immunoSEQ multiplex PCR reads through MiXCR, storing one row per CDR3 protein. The sample consists of 74,000 or so distinct CDR3 sequences, more than 85% of them appearing once. Sequencing of TCR beta covered CD8+ and CD4+ T cells obtained from blood.

Input material: CD4+ T cells from PBMCs. This clonotype originated in a human donor with Susac syndrome. The J gene is TRBJ2-5, the V gene TRBV7-2; maybe TRBD1 (5 bases). The DNA of the CDR3 is TGTGCCAGCAGCCCCAATACAGGACGCCAAGAGACCCAGTACTTC. This gives the protein CASSPNTGRQETQYF.